This T cell receptor (beta chain) was recovered during a study of T-cell memory formation after mild COVID-19. TCRdb re-analysed the 5' RACE reads in MiXCR, keeping a single row per CDR3 protein. The repertoire has some 210,000 distinct CDR3 sequences, about 17% of them found once; the top ten carry 2.4%. Trimming left V 4 bases short and J 0 bases short, with 13 bases between. Germline-derived CDR1 and CDR2 are SGHRS and YFSETQ. The CDR3 has 15 residues. J is TRBJ1-1 and V is TRBV5-1, with a possible D match to TRBD1 (5 bases). This clonotype originated in an adult woman who had mild COVID-19 (a few samples of this study predate the infection). Cell type and time point are not known. The sequenced material came from PBMCs or a T cell subset sorted from them (not recorded which). The CDR3 nucleotides are TGCGCCAGCAGCGGGGGGAGAGACATGAACACTGAAGCTTTCTTT. As protein: CASSGGRDMNTEAFF.